The clone carrying this T cell receptor (beta chain) was recorded once. No DNA is shown, since the ends of the CDR3 on it are uncertain; the CDR3 is the one TCRdb lists. As to time point: pre-sensitization, week 0. Documented treatment: therapeutic diphenylcyclopropenone sensitization with weekly scalp DPC. The germline CDR1 and CDR2 sequences are SEHNR and FQNEAQ (reference sequence). Inclusive of both ends, the CDR3 amounts to 15 amino acids. The sample originates from a study of human T cells and chemical hapten exposure. One entry per CDR3 protein, called by TCRdb with MiXCR from the RACE reads. The sample consists of approximately 80,000 distinct CDR3 sequences, around 15% of them appearing once.

This TCR was sampled from a woman aged 45 to 65 with alopecia areata. Some clones in this sample may be carry-over from other donors' samples. This chain links TRBV7-9 with TRBJ2-2; the table assigns TRBD1, which was not confirmed against the DNA. The source was whole blood, collected in connection with sensitization to the hapten diphenylcyclopropenone (DPC). CDR3 residues: CASRPPGFGAGELFF.